Sequencing of this T cell receptor beta chain was carried out in a study of blood T cell repertoires in COVID-19. Under the authors' procedure: Reference gene primer amplification in the assay estimated nucleated cell counts. Sequenced by immunoSEQ multiplex PCR; TCRdb stores in-frame clones only, minus some. V, J and clone size were drawn from that table, and D and trimming were deduced from the DNA. The table lists roughly 100,000 clones, more than 75% of them singletons. Unmatched junction bases numbered 14, after V lost 9 bases and J lost 9 bases. In germline, CDR1 is LNHDA, CDR2 SQIVND (reference sequence). The CDR3 length is 15 residues. This clone was observed a handful of times.

The sequence was obtained from a man in his 60s with active or convalescent COVID-19. The source material was peripheral blood. The chain joins TRBV19 to TRBJ2-1, with 10 bases matching TRBD1. CDR3 DNA: TGTGCCAGCAGCCGGACAGGGGGGGGTACGGGTGAGCAGTTCTTC. This codes for CASSRTGGGTGEQFF.